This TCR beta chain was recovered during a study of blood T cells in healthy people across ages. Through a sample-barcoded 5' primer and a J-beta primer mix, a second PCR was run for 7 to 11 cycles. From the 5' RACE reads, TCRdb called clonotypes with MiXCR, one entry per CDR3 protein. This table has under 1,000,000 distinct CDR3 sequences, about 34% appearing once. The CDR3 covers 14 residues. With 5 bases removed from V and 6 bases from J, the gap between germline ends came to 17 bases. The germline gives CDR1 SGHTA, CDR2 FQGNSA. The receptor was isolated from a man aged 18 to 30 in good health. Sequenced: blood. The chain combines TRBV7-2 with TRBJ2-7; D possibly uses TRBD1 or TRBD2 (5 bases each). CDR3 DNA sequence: TGTGCCAGCAGCGGCAGGGTTGGCGAGGGCGAGCAGTACTTC. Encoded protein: CASSGRVGEGEQYF.